These 8 T cell receptor beta chains were all obtained from the same sample, sequenced in a study of T cells in Graves' hyperthyroidism and ophthalmopathy. RNA transcripts gave rise to amplified TCR beta CDR3 regions. First-round RT-PCR with HTBI primers amplified the TCR CDR3 region. TCRdb re-derived calls from the multiplex PCR reads in MiXCR, one entry per CDR3 protein. Of fewer than 650,000 distinct CDR3 sequences listed, more than 13% are singletons. The source material was blood. These receptors all come from a woman in her late teens or twenties with Graves' ophthalmopathy.

This clonotype turned up a few times. The gene calls are TRBV19 and TRBJ1-5, with D hard to call. The CDR3 sequence is 15 residues long. Trimming left V 0 bases short and J 2 bases short, with 8 bases between. Per the germline V gene, CDR1 is LNHDA and CDR2 is SQIVND (reference sequence). DNA for the CDR3: TGTGCCAGTAGTATAGAAGGGAAAGGCAATCAGCCCCAGCATTTT. This gives the protein CASSIEGKGNQPQHF.

This clonotype was seen ten or more times. This chain connects TRBV6-2 or TRBV6-3 to TRBJ1-6, with 10 bases aligning to TRBD1. CDR1 and CDR2 (germline): MNHEY, SVGEGT. The CDR3 is made up of 16 amino acids. After removal of 10 bases from V and 7 bases from J, the junction contained 13 bases not matched to a gene. For the CDR3, the DNA is TGTGCCACCGGAGCTGGGACAGGGGAACCAAATTCACCCCTCCACTTT. Translated, it gives CATGAGTGEPNSPLHF.

This clonotype was recorded many times. The V and J genes are TRBV5-1 and TRBJ1-6, with D possibly being TRBD1 (5 bases). Germline V gives CDR1 SGHRS, CDR2 YFSETQ. The CDR3 runs to 14 residues. V lost 3 bases and J lost 5, with 9 bases in between. This CDR3 reads CASSYDSNNSPLHF. CDR3 sequence (DNA): TGCGCCAGCAGCTACGACAGTAATAATTCACCCCTCCACTTT.

This clonotype was observed at least ten times. V gene TRBV6-2 or TRBV6-3 combines with J gene TRBJ2-7, with D perhaps TRBD1 (5 bases). Looked up from germline, CDR1 is MNHEY and CDR2 is SVGEGT. V was pared by 4 bases and J by 6 bases, with 19 bases between. The CDR3 consists of 15 residues. Written as DNA, the CDR3 is TGTGCCAGCAGTTGGGTTCTCGCCAGGGCTGGCGAGCAGTACTTC. This translates into CASSWVLARAGEQYF.

This clonotype was observed a few times. V is TRBV5-6 and J is TRBJ2-5, with D perhaps matching TRBD2 (6 bases). Germline-derived CDR1 and CDR2 are SGHDT and YYEEEE. V was shortened by 0 bases and J by 3 bases, with 9 bases between the two germline ends. The CDR3 covers 14 residues. The CDR3 region is CASSLGVAEETQYF. CDR3 DNA sequence: TGTGCCAGCAGCTTGGGAGTAGCGGAAGAGACCCAGTACTTC. Looking up the rest from reference TRBV5-6 and TRBJ2-5 gives the full variable domain: DAGVTQSPTHLIKTRGQQVTLRCSPKSGHDTVSWYQQALGQGPQFIFQYYEEEERQRGNFPDRFSGHQFPNYSSELNVNALLLGDSALYLCASSLGVAEETQYFGPGTRLLVL.

In this sample, this clonotype turned up many times. This chain joins TRBV20-1 and TRBJ1-6; a weak D match, TRBD1 (6 bases). Germline V gives CDR1 DFQATT, CDR2 SNEGSKA (reference sequence). V shed 3 bases and J shed 10 bases, with 16 bases lying between them. The CDR3 extends over 14 amino acids. CDR3 DNA sequence: TGCAGTGCTAGTAGGGGGGATAGCGAGTCACCCCTCCACTTT. As protein: CSASRGDSESPLHF.

This clonotype was counted many times. The V call is TRBV2, the J call TRBJ1-3, with D perhaps TRBD1 (5 bases). The CDR3 is 18 amino acids. V was pared by 3 bases and J by 1 base, with 19 bases between. Germline values: CDR1 SNHLY, CDR2 FYNNEI. The CDR3 DNA reads TGTGCCAGCAGTGACAGCACCTCCCAAAGGGGATCTGGAAACACCATATATTTT. Translated, it gives CASSDSTSQRGSGNTIYF.

This clonotype was observed a few times. The rearrangement joins TRBV4-1 to TRBJ2-7; unclear D gene. The CDR3 runs to 16 residues. Trimming shortened V by 0 bases and J by 1 base, and 13 bases separated the two germline ends. CDR1 MGHRA and CDR2 YSYEKL come from the germline V gene. The CDR3 DNA follows: TGCGCCAGCAGCCAAGAAGGCCCCAGCAGTTCCTACGAGCAGTACTTC. Translation gives CASSQEGPSSSYEQYF.